A selection of T cell receptor beta chains follows, all from one sample in a study of T-cell memory formation after mild COVID-19. TCRdb recomputed calls from the 5' RACE reads with MiXCR, one row per CDR3 protein. This sample has 470,000 or so distinct CDR3 sequences, with about 20% found just once. Sequenced input: PBMCs or a T cell subset sorted from them (not recorded which). The receptors originated from a man between 18 and 35 years old who had mild COVID-19 (a few samples of this study predate the infection). Cell type and time point are not known. Each CDR3 is given with its conserved first and last residue. D genes are given only for firm matches. Only part of the rows carry a size: once, few, many, or a class if the clone is expanded.

d_call | clone_size | j_call | v_call | cdr3_nt | cdr3_aa
TRBD2 | - | TRBJ2-5 | TRBV7-2 | TGTGCCAGCAGCTTATCGTCTAGCGGGGGGGTACAAGAGACCCAGTACTTC | CASSLSSSGGVQETQYF
TRBD2 | few | TRBJ2-7 | TRBV12-3/TRBV12-4 | TGTGCCAGCAGTCTTGGAACTAGCGGGGCTTCCTACGAGCAGTACTTC | CASSLGTSGASYEQYF
- | few | TRBJ1-3 | TRBV3-1 | TGTGCCAGCAGCCAACGATCAGGTTCTGGAAACACCATATATTTT | CASSQRSGSGNTIYF
- | - | TRBJ1-2 | TRBV4-3 | TGCGCCAGCAGCCAAGACGGTCAGGGGCCGTTCTCTGGCTACACCTTC | CASSQDGQGPFSGYTF
- | few | TRBJ1-1 | TRBV10-3 | TGTGCCATCAGGGATACAAGAAGGGACACTGAAGCTTTCTTT | CAIRDTRRDTEAFF
- | - | TRBJ2-3 | TRBV7-2 | TGTGCCAGCCGGGGGCCCTCGGCGCAGTATTTT | CASRGPSAQYF
- | many | TRBJ1-2 | TRBV7-9 | TGTGCCAGCAGCTTGGGGGGCGGGGCCGCCTATGGCTACACCTTC | CASSLGGGAAYGYTF
- | - | TRBJ1-1 | TRBV4-3 | TGCGCCAGCAGCGGGCGGTCGAACACTGAAGCTTTCTTT | CASSGRSNTEAFF
TRBD2 | - | TRBJ2-1 | TRBV29-1 | TGCAGCGTTGCGACTAGCGGGGGGGCCCCAGAGCAGTTCTTC | CSVATSGGAPEQFF
- | - | TRBJ1-4 | TRBV4-1 | TGCGCCAGCAGCAAAACGGTTGCAACTAATGAAAAACTGTTTTTT | CASSKTVATNEKLFF
- | many | TRBJ1-1 | TRBV19 | TGTGCCAGTAGAAGTAACACTGAAGCTTTCTTT | CASRSNTEAFF
TRBD1 | few | TRBJ1-1 | TRBV7-2 | TGTGCCAGCAGCTTAACGACAGGGCTGTTTGAAGCTTTCTTT | CASSLTTGLFEAFF
TRBD1 | few | TRBJ2-5 | TRBV29-1 | TGCAGCGTTGACGTGACAGGGGGAGAGACCCAGTACTTC | CSVDVTGGETQYF
- | many | TRBJ1-2 | TRBV9 | TGTGCCAGCAGTCCCGGGACCTATGGCTACACCTTC | CASSPGTYGYTF
- | few | TRBJ1-2 | TRBV6-1 | TGTGCCAGCAGAGGACAGTTCTATGGCTACACCTTC | CASRGQFYGYTF
- | few | TRBJ2-3 | TRBV15 | TGTGCCACCAGCATCTTGACAGCTACGCAGTATTTT | CATSILTATQYF
- | - | TRBJ1-1 | TRBV6-5 | TGTGCCAGCAGTTACTTGGCGACAGTGAACACTGAAGCTTTCTTT | CASSYLATVNTEAFF
- | - | TRBJ2-2 | TRBV28 | TGTGCCAGCAGTTCTCTTGGGGGCAGGTTGAACACCGGGGAGCTGTTTTTT | CASSSLGGRLNTGELFF
- | - | TRBJ2-2 | TRBV4-2 | TGTGCCAGCAGCCAAGATGTGTCCGCCGGGGAGCTGTTTTTT | CASSQDVSAGELFF
TRBD1 | few | TRBJ2-5 | TRBV7-9 | TGTGCCAGCAGCTCAACCCTACAGGGGGCCGGGACCCAGTACTTC | CASSSTLQGAGTQYF
TRBD1 | - | TRBJ2-1 | TRBV5-5 | TGTGCCAGCAGACCTACGGACAGGGCATACAATGAGCAGTTCTTC | CASRPTDRAYNEQFF
TRBD1 | - | TRBJ1-6 | TRBV20-1 | TGCAGTGCTCGAGTATTTAAACAGGGGACTGGCAATTCACCCCTCCACTTT | CSARVFKQGTGNSPLHF
- | - | TRBJ1-2 | TRBV14 | TGTGCCAGCAGCCTGAGGGACGGTGGATTTGGCTACACCTTC | CASSLRDGGFGYTF
- | - | TRBJ1-2 | TRBV4-1 | TGCGCCAGCAGGCGTCTCGGCTATGGCTACACCTTC | CASRRLGYGYTF
- | - | TRBJ2-7 | TRBV20-1 | TGCAGTGCTAGAGAGGGGGGCCGGAGCTCCTACGAGCAGTACTTC | CSAREGGRSSYEQYF
TRBD2 | many | TRBJ2-1 | TRBV5-1 | TGCGCCAGCAGCTACCCTAGCGGGGGGGAGCAGTTCTTC | CASSYPSGGEQFF
- | few | TRBJ1-2 | TRBV7-2 | TGTGCCAGCAGCTCCCCGACTAAAACCTGGTATGGCTACACCTTC | CASSSPTKTWYGYTF
- | - | TRBJ2-5 | TRBV27 | TGTGCCAGCAGTTTGGGATGGGGGCGAGAGACCCAGTACTTC | CASSLGWGRETQYF
- | - | TRBJ1-3 | TRBV6-5 | TGTGCCAGTTGGTGGGGAAACACCATATATTTT | CASWWGNTIYF
TRBD1 | - | TRBJ1-4 | TRBV20-1 | TGCAGTGCTAGAAAAGGGGGCAGTGAAAAACTGTTTTTT | CSARKGGSEKLFF
- | few | TRBJ1-2 | TRBV7-9 | TGTGCCAGCACCTCAACCAGGGGCTATGGCTACACCTTC | CASTSTRGYGYTF
- | - | TRBJ2-3 | TRBV10-3 | TGTGCCATCAGCCACAACCCCGAGGGGACAGATACGCAGTATTTT | CAISHNPEGTDTQYF
TRBD2 | few | TRBJ2-2 | TRBV5-6 | TGTGCCAGCAGCTGGGGACTAATGAACACCGGGGAGCTGTTTTTT | CASSWGLMNTGELFF
TRBD1 | - | TRBJ1-4 | TRBV5-4 | TGTGCCAGCAGCCTGGACAGGGCCTTGGCGGAAAAACTGTTTTTT | CASSLDRALAEKLFF
- | - | TRBJ1-2 | TRBV10-3 | TGTGCCATCAGTGACCTCGACGGGTCCTATGGCTACACCTTC | CAISDLDGSYGYTF
- | few | TRBJ1-6 | TRBV6-2/TRBV6-3 | TGTGCCAGCAGTTACGGGGTGACCAAACGATTGCCCCTCCACTTT | CASSYGVTKRLPLHF
- | - | TRBJ2-1 | TRBV3-1 | TGTGCCAGCAGCCAAGATTTGGGCCCCTACAATGAGCAGTTCTTC | CASSQDLGPYNEQFF
- | many | TRBJ1-1 | TRBV7-6 | TGTGCCAGCAGCCCACGGACGGCCCTGAACACTGAAGCTTTCTTT | CASSPRTALNTEAFF
- | few | TRBJ1-4 | TRBV20-1 | TGCAGTGCTAGAGATGTGGGGGGAGAACTGTTTTTT | CSARDVGGELFF